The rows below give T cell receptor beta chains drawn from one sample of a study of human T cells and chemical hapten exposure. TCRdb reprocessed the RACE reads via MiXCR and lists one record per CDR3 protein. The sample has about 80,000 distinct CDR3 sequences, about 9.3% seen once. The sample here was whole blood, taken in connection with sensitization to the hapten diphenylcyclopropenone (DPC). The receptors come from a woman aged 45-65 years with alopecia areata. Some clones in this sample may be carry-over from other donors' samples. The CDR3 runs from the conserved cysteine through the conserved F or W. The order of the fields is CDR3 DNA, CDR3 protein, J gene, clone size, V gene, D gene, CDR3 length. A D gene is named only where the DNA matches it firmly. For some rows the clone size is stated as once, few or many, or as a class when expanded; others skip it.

TGTGCCAGTAGTACCACAGGGACGGGGAGGACTAATGAAAAACTGTTTTTT CASSTTGTGRTNEKLFF TRBJ1-4 - TRBV19 - 17
TGCAGTGGGGCCCTGAACACTGAAGCTTTCTTT CSGALNTEAFF TRBJ1-1 many TRBV20-1 - 11
TGTGCCAGCAGCTCCAACAGCTATAGCAATCAGCCCCAGCATTTT CASSSNSYSNQPQHF TRBJ1-5 few TRBV6-5 - 15
TGCAGCGTTCGATTGGATACGCAGTATTTT CSVRLDTQYF TRBJ2-3 many TRBV29-1 - 10
TGTGCCAGCAGTGAAGCGCTTCGGGGACAGTATATTATAGAACCCTACGAGCAGTACTTC CASSEALRGQYIIEPYEQYF TRBJ2-7 few TRBV6-1 TRBD1 20
TGTGCCAGCAGTTTATTGGCAGGGGATGGGGGTGAGCAGTTCTTC CASSLLAGDGGEQFF TRBJ2-1 many TRBV28 - 15
TGCAGTGCTAGGGGGACTAGCGGGTTCTCCTACGAGCAGTACTTC CSARGTSGFSYEQYF TRBJ2-7 few TRBV20-1 TRBD2 15
TGTGCCAGCAGTTCGGGGACTAGCGGGAGATTCAATGAGCAGTTCTTC CASSSGTSGRFNEQFF TRBJ2-1 few TRBV6-2/TRBV6-3 TRBD2 16
TGTGCCAGCAGCCTACGGACAGGACGGGCTGGGGCCAACGTCCTGACTTTC CASSLRTGRAGANVLTF TRBJ2-6 - TRBV3-1 TRBD1 17
TGTGCCAGCAACCGAAGGGGTAGGCAAGAGACCCAGTACTTC CASNRRGRQETQYF TRBJ2-5 - TRBV2 - 14
TGTGCCAGCAGCTTAGGTAGTCAGGGACCTGGAAACACCATATATTTT CASSLGSQGPGNTIYF TRBJ1-3 many TRBV7-8 - 16
TGTGCCAGTAGAACTAGCGGGGGATACAATGAGCAGTTCTTC CASRTSGGYNEQFF TRBJ2-1 - TRBV19 TRBD2 14
TGTGCCAGCAGCTCGCTAGGGGGTAACACTGAAGCTTTCTTT CASSSLGGNTEAFF TRBJ1-1 few TRBV7-9 - 14
TGTGCCAGCAGTTTCGGATTTGACAGCACCGGGGAGCTGTTTTTT CASSFGFDSTGELFF TRBJ2-2 - TRBV28 - 15
TGTGCCAGCAGACCCCGGGACAGGACTCCCTACGAGCAGTACTTC CASRPRDRTPYEQYF TRBJ2-7 once TRBV28 TRBD1 15
TGCAGTGCTAGCAGGGGAGGGAGCACAGATACGCAGTATTTT CSASRGGSTDTQYF TRBJ2-3 few TRBV20-1 - 14
TGTGCCAGTAGGCCGGCGGGGGCCACGAATCAGCCCCAGCATTTT CASRPAGATNQPQHF TRBJ1-5 - TRBV19 - 15
TGTGCCAGCACCGAGTCAACAGGGGGGACTGAAGCTTTCTTT CASTESTGGTEAFF TRBJ1-1 - TRBV6-5 TRBD1 14
TGCAGTGCTCCTCCCGGGACAGGGGGCACCGGGGAGCTGTTTTTT CSAPPGTGGTGELFF TRBJ2-2 few TRBV20-1 TRBD1 15
TGCAGTGCAAATTCAGGACAGGAAACTAACTATGGCTACACCTTC CSANSGQETNYGYTF TRBJ1-2 many TRBV20-1 TRBD1 15
TGTGCCAGCAGCGTTTGGGGTTTCGGCGAGCAGTACTTC CASSVWGFGEQYF TRBJ2-7 few TRBV13 - 13
TGTGCCACAAAGACAGGGTCGAACACCGGGGAGCTGTTTTTT CATKTGSNTGELFF TRBJ2-2 many TRBV24-1 TRBD1 14
TGTGCCAGCAGCCAAGATAGGGGATTGAACACTGAAGCTTTCTTT CASSQDRGLNTEAFF TRBJ1-1 - TRBV4-2 - 15
TGTGCCAGCAGCAAACGGGGGGGAGACAAAAACATTCAGTACTTC CASSKRGGDKNIQYF TRBJ2-4 - TRBV11-3 TRBD2 15
TGCAGCGTTGTTGTGAGGGGAGTCCTCGGCCGGGCCTACAATGAGCAGTTCTTC CSVVVRGVLGRAYNEQFF TRBJ2-1 many TRBV29-1 - 18
TGTGCCAGCAGTTCCGTGAACACTGAAGCTTTCTTT CASSSVNTEAFF TRBJ1-1 - TRBV6-2/TRBV6-3 - 12
TGCAGTGCCCCTGGGGGACAGGGCGTGAACACTGAAGCTTTCTTT CSAPGGQGVNTEAFF TRBJ1-1 - TRBV20-1 TRBD1 15
TGTGCCAGCAGTTTAGTCAAGAACACTGAAGCTTTCTTT CASSLVKNTEAFF TRBJ1-1 many TRBV12-3/TRBV12-4 - 13
TGTGCCAGCCTTGGGCTGGTCAACACTGAAGCTTTCTTT CASLGLVNTEAFF TRBJ1-1 few TRBV28 - 13